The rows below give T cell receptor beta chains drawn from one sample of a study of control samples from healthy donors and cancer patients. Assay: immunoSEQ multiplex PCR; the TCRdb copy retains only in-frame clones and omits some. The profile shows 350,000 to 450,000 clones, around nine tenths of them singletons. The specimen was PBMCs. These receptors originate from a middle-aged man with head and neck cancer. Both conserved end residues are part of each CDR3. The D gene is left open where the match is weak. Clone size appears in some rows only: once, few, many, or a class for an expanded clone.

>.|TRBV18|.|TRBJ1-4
TGTGCCAGCTCACCTGGACCCAATGAAAAACTGTTTTTT
CASSPGPNEKLFF
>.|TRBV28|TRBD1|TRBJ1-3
TGTGCCAGCAGTTCAACAGGGGCATCCGGAAACACCATATATTTT
CASSSTGASGNTIYF
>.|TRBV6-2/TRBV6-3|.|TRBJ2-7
TGTGCCAGCAGTGTGGACAGAGCCTACGAGCAGTACTTC
CASSVDRAYEQYF
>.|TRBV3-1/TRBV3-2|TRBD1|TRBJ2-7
TGTGCCAGCAGCCCGAATCGACAGGGGCCTCCCTACGAGCAGTACTTC
CASSPNRQGPPYEQYF
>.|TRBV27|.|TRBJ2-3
TGTGCCAGCAGTTTATCCTCTAGCACAGATACGCAGTATTTT
CASSLSSSTDTQYF
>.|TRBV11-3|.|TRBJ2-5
TGTGCCAGCAGCTTAGGGGGACCGAACCAAGAGACCCAGTACTTC
CASSLGGPNQETQYF
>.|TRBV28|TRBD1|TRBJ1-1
TGTGCCAGCAGCCGGGACAGGGACCTCACTGAAGCTTTCTTT
CASSRDRDLTEAFF
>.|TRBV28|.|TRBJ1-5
TGTGCCAGCAGTCTCTCGCAGGGGTTTTACCAGCCCCAGCATTTT
CASSLSQGFYQPQHF
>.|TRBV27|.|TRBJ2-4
TGTGCCAGCAGTTTAGGAGACCGCCGAGACATTCAGTACTTC
CASSLGDRRDIQYF
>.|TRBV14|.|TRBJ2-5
TGTGCCAGCAGCCAGCGGGTCGGGAGCCAAGAGACCCAGTACTTC
CASSQRVGSQETQYF
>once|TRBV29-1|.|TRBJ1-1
TGCAGCGTTGCCGCAGGCGCCATGAACACTGAAGCTTTCTTT
CSVAAGAMNTEAFF
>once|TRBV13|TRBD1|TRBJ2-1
TGTGCCAGCAGCTTAGAGGTGACAGGGGTAAATGAGCAGTTCTTC
CASSLEVTGVNEQFF
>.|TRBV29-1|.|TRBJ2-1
TGCAGCGTTGAAGGACATTTAACTAGCTCCGGGTCGTCCTACAATGAGCAGTTCTTC
CSVEGHLTSSGSSYNEQFF
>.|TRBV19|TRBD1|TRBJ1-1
TGTGCCACTGGGGTTAGGACAGGGGTCCCTGAAGCTTTCTTT
CATGVRTGVPEAFF
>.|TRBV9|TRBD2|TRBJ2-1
TGTGCCAGCAGCGTATCCGGGACTAGTAGCAGTGAGCAGTTCTTC
CASSVSGTSSSEQFF
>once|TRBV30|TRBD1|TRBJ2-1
TGTGCCTGGAGTCCCGGGACAGGGCGATCGGTCGAGCAGTTCTTC
CAWSPGTGRSVEQFF
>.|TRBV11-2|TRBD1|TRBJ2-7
TGTGCCAGCAGTTCTGACAGGGCCTACGAGCAGTACTTC
CASSSDRAYEQYF